This entry lists 9 T cell receptor beta chains sequenced from one sample in a study of shared clonotypes between healthy human individuals. In the naive CD8 group, cells lacked CD45RO and were positively selected for CCR7, so terminally differentiated effector memory CD45RA+ cells were left out. Clones were read by immunoSEQ multiplex PCR, and TCRdb kept only the in-frame ones, dropping some. In the table there are about 2.2 million clones, 93% of which are singletons. The sequenced sample was naive CD8+ T cells from PBMCs. These receptors came from a man between 18 and 29 years old in good health. Some clones in this sample may be carry-over from other donors' samples.

The chain has TRBV6-6 and TRBJ2-3; D is unclear. V lost 6 bases and J 3 bases, leaving 7 bases between the germline ends. This CDR3 contains 12 residues. CDR1 and CDR2 from the germline V gene are MNHNY and SVGAGI (reference sequence). The CDR3 sequence is CASSHPTDTQYF. In DNA form, the CDR3 reads TGTGCCAGCAGCCACCCTACAGATACGCAGTATTTT.

J is TRBJ1-5 and V is TRBV28; D gene unclear. Trimming removed 7 bases at V and 1 base at J, with 11 bases between. The germline V gene has CDR1 MDHEN and CDR2 SYDVKM. CDR3 length: 14 amino acids. The CDR3 DNA is TGTGCCAGCACCCAAGTCTGGAGCAATCAGCCCCAGCATTTT. Protein: CASTQVWSNQPQHF.

This chain joins TRBV7-9 and TRBJ2-2; the match to TRBD2 covers 10 bases. The CDR3 contains 17 residues. V gave up 11 bases and J gave up 6 bases; unmatched junction bases: 18. Germline-derived CDR1 and CDR2 are SEHNR and FQNEAQ (reference sequence). CDR3 sequence reads: CAAAGKNRAGGSGELFF. The CDR3 region has the DNA TGTGCCGCGGCGGGAAAAAATCGAGCGGGAGGGTCCGGGGAGCTGTTTTTT.

The rearrangement links TRBV7-2 to TRBJ2-5; D gene ambiguous. The CDR3 consists of 13 residues. Germline V gene lookup returns CDR1 SGHTA and CDR2 FQGNSA. Between the trimmed V and J ends, which lost 6 bases and 3 bases, there was a span of 11 bases. CDR3 sequence: CASRRPGEETQYF. The CDR3 DNA sequence: TGTGCCAGCAGGAGACCCGGAGAAGAGACCCAGTACTTC.

This rearrangement joins TRBV29-1 to TRBJ2-1; D is uncertain. The CDR3 is 14 residues long. In germline, CDR1 is SQVTM, CDR2 ANQGSEA. V lost 7 bases and J lost 1, with 14 bases in between. CDR3 nucleotides: TGCAGCGCGCTTTCTAGGTGGTCCTACAATGAGCAGTTCTTC. Protein: CSALSRWSYNEQFF.

Notes on this clone: The junction differs from germline at one of its ends, possibly a read error. This rearrangement joins TRBV29-1 to TRBJ2-1, with 14 bases fitting TRBD2. This CDR3 is built from 16 residues. In germline, CDR1 is SQVTM, CDR2 ANQGSEA. The CDR3 nucleotides are TGCAGCGGCCGACTAGCGGGAGGGCCCTCCCACAATGAGCAGTTCTTC. The encoded protein is CSGRLAGGPSHNEQFF.

The chain links TRBV6-1 to TRBJ2-5, with TRBD1 matching over 11 bases. The CDR3 sequence is 14 residues long. V lost 6 bases, J lost 4 bases, and 4 bases stayed unmatched. Germline V gene lookup returns CDR1 MNHNS and CDR2 SASEGT. CDR3 loop: CASRDGTGGETQYF. In DNA, the CDR3 is TGTGCCAGCAGGGACGGGACAGGGGGAGAGACCCAGTACTTC.

The chain recombines TRBV14 with TRBJ2-7, with D possibly TRBD2 on 5 matching bases. Germline loops: CDR1 SGHDN, CDR2 FVKESK. V gave up 1 base and J gave up 3 bases, with 22 bases separating them. CDR3 size: 18 residues. This CDR3 is CASSQGAFVGLVDYEQYF. For the CDR3, the DNA is TGTGCCAGCAGCCAAGGGGCGTTTGTTGGACTCGTTGACTACGAGCAGTACTTC.

V and J are TRBV4-1 and TRBJ1-1, with TRBD1 matching over 8 bases. Looked up from germline, CDR1 is MGHRA and CDR2 is YSYEKL. V was clipped by 1 base and J by 3 bases; unmatched bases: 7. The CDR3 has 16 amino acids. CDR3 sequence reads: CASSQGWTGYDTEAFF. The DNA of the CDR3 is TGCGCCAGCAGCCAAGGTTGGACAGGGTATGACACTGAAGCTTTCTTT.